The rows below give T cell receptor beta chains drawn from one sample of a study of early T cells in non-severe SARS-CoV-2 infection. TCRdb re-derived calls from the 5' RACE reads in MiXCR, one entry per CDR3 protein. The table lists 50,000 to 70,000 distinct CDR3 sequences, 5.5% to 7% of them singletons. Here the sequenced sample was whole blood, taken at baseline. The receptors come from an adult who was a healthcare worker with PCR-confirmed SARS-CoV-2 infection or an uninfected control (not recorded which). Each CDR3 is given with its conserved first and last residue. A D gene is named only where the DNA matches it firmly. Rows give clone size only sometimes, using once, few, many, or a class for an expanded clone.

j_gene,abundance,d_gene,v_gene,CDR3aa,CDR3nt
TRBJ1-6,many,.,TRBV20-1,CSGRDTHNSPLHF,TGCAGTGGTCGGGACACGCATAATTCACCCCTCCACTTT
TRBJ2-1,many,TRBD1,TRBV19,CASSIVGDRTYNEQFF,TGTGCCAGTAGTATAGTTGGGGACAGGACCTACAATGAGCAGTTCTTC
TRBJ2-7,few,TRBD1,TRBV11-2,CASSIGTATFYEQYF,TGTGCCAGCAGTATAGGGACAGCAACATTTTACGAGCAGTACTTC
TRBJ1-1,.,TRBD1,TRBV5-1,CASSLSSGGTEAFF,TGCGCCAGCAGCTTGTCTTCAGGGGGCACTGAAGCTTTCTTT
TRBJ2-3,.,TRBD2,TRBV12-3/TRBV12-4,CASRVTSGTDTQYF,TGTGCCAGCAGAGTAACTAGCGGAACAGATACGCAGTATTTT
TRBJ2-2,few,.,TRBV11-3,CASSYGAGGRTGELFF,TGTGCCAGCAGCTACGGAGCCGGGGGAAGGACCGGGGAGCTGTTTTTT
TRBJ1-5,few,.,TRBV21-1,CASSKDEGRVDNQPQHF,TGTGCCAGCAGCAAAGATGAGGGGAGGGTAGACAATCAGCCCCAGCATTTT
TRBJ1-5,many,.,TRBV20-1,CSATQAGRNQPQHF,TGCAGTGCTACCCAGGCAGGGCGCAATCAGCCCCAGCATTTT
TRBJ2-1,many,TRBD2,TRBV4-1,CASSQDGTSGRRDEQFF,TGCGCCAGCAGCCAAGATGGGACTAGCGGGAGGCGGGATGAGCAGTTCTTC
TRBJ2-3,many,.,TRBV6-2/TRBV6-3,CASSYRRTDTQYF,TGTGCCAGCAGTTACCGACGCACAGATACGCAGTATTTT
TRBJ1-1,few,.,TRBV24-1,CATSESGAAEAFF,TGTGCCACCAGTGAGTCCGGGGCAGCAGAAGCTTTCTTT
TRBJ1-1,few,.,TRBV12-3/TRBV12-4,CASDAENTEAFF,TGTGCCAGCGACGCAGAGAACACTGAAGCTTTCTTT
TRBJ2-4,many,TRBD1,TRBV12-3/TRBV12-4,CASSHRGGVAKNIQYF,TGTGCCAGCAGCCACAGGGGCGGCGTGGCCAAAAACATTCAGTACTTC
TRBJ2-5,few,TRBD1,TRBV5-8,CASRYGQGWQETQYF,TGTGCCAGCAGATACGGACAGGGGTGGCAAGAGACCCAGTACTTC
TRBJ1-4,few,.,TRBV2,CASRRISGEKLFF,TGTGCCAGCAGGCGCATTTCGGGCGAAAAACTGTTTTTT